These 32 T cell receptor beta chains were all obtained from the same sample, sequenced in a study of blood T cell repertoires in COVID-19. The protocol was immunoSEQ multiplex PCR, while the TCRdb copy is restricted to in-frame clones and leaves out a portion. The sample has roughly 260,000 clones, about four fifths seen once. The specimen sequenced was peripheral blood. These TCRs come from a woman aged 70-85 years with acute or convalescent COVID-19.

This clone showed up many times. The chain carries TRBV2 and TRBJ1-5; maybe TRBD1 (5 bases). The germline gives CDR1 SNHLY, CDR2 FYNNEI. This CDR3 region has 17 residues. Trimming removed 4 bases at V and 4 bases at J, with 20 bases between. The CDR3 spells CASSANSGGMGNQPQHF. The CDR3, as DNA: TGTGCCAGCAGTGCAAATTCGGGGGGTATGGGAAATCAGCCCCAGCATTTT.

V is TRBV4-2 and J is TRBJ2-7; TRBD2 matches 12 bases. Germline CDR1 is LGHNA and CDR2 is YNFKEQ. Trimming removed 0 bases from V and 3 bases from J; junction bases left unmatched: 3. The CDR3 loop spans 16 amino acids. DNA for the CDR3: TGTGCCAGCAGCCAAGATCTAGCGGGGGGGTTCTACGAGCAGTACTTC. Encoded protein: CASSQDLAGGFYEQYF.

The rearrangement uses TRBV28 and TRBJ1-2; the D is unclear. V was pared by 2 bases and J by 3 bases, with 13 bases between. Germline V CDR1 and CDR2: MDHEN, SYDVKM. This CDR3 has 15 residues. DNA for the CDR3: TGTGCCAGCAGTTTACCTGCAGGTCCGGACTATGGCTACACCTTC. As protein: CASSLPAGPDYGYTF.

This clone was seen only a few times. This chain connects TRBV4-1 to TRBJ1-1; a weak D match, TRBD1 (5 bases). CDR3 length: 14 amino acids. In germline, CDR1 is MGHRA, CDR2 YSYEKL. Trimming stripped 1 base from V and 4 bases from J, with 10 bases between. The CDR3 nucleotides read TGCGCCAGCAGCCAAGGAGGCAGGGCCACTGAAGCTTTCTTT. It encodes CASSQGGRATEAFF.

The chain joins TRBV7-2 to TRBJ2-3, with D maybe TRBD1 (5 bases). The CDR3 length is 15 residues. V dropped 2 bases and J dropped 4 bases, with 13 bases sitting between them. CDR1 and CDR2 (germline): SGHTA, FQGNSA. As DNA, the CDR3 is TGTGCCAGCAGCTTATTGGCCAGGGCCTCAGATACGCAGTATTTT. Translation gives CASSLLARASDTQYF.

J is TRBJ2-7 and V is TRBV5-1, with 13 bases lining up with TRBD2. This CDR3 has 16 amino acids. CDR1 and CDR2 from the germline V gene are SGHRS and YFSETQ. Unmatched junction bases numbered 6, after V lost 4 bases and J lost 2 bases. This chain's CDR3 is CASSPVGTSGAYEQYF. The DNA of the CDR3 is TGCGCCAGCAGCCCTGTGGGGACTAGCGGGGCCTACGAGCAGTACTTC.

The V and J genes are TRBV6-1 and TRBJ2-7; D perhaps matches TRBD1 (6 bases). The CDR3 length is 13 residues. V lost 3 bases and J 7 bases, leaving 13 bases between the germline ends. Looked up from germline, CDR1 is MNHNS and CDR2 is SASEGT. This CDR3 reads CASSDRGLREQYF. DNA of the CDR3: TGTGCCAGCAGTGACAGGGGTTTGAGGGAGCAGTACTTC.

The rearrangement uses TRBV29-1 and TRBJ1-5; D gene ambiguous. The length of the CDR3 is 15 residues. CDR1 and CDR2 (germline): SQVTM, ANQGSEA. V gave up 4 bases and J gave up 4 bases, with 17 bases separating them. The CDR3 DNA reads TGCAGCGTTGTAACGGACTCAAGAACGAATCAGCCCCAGCATTTT. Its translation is CSVVTDSRTNQPQHF.

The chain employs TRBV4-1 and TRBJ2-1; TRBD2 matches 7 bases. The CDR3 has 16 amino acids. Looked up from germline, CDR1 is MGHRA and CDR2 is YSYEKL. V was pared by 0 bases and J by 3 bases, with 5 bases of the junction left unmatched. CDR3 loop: CASSQEPPGGYNEQFF. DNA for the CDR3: TGCGCCAGCAGCCAAGAACCACCGGGGGGCTACAATGAGCAGTTCTTC.

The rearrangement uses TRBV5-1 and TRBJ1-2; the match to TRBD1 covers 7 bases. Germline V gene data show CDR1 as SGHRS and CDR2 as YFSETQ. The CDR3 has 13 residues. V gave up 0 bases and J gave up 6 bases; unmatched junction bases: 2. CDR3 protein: CASSLEGGHGYTF. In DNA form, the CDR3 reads TGCGCCAGCAGCTTGGAAGGGGGCCATGGCTACACCTTC.

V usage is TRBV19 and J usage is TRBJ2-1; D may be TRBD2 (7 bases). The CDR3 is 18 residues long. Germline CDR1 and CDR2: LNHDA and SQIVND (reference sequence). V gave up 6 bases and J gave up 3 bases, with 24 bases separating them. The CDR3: CASRKGGGALQYYNEQFF. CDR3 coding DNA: TGTGCCAGTAGAAAAGGTGGGGGGGCTCTCCAATACTACAATGAGCAGTTCTTC.

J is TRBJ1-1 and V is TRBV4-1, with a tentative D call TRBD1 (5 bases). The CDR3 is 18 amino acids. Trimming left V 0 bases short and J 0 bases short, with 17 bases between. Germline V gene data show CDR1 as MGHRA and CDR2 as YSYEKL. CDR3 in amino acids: CASSQEPPRQIMNTEAFF. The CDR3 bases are TGCGCCAGCAGCCAAGAGCCCCCCCGACAGATAATGAACACTGAAGCTTTCTTT.

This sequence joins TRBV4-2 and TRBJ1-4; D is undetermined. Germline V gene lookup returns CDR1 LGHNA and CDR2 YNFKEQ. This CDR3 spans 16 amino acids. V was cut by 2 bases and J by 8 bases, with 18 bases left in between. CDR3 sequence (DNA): TGTGCCAGCAGCCAATCCGCCCTGGGAGGTCGGGAAAAACTGTTTTTT. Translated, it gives CASSQSALGGREKLFF.

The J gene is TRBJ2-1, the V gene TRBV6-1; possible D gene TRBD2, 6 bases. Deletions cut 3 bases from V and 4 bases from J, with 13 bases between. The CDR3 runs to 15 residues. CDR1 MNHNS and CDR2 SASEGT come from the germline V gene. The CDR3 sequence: CASSEQRGAYNEQFF. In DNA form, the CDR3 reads TGTGCCAGCAGTGAGCAACGCGGGGCATACAATGAGCAGTTCTTC.

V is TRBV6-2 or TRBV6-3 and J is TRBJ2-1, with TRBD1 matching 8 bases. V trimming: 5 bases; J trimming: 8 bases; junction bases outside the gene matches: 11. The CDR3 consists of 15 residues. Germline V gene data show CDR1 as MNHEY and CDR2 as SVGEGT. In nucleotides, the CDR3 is TGTGCCAGCAGTGCCGCGACAGGGGCGCTCCATGAGCAGTTCTTC. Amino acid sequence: CASSAATGALHEQFF.

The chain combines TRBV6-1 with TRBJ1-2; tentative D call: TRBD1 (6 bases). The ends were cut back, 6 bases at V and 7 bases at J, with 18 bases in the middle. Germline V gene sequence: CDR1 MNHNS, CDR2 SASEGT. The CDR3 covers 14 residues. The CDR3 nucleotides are TGTGCCAGCAGCAACAGCCAGGGGATCCCTGGCTACACCTTC. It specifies CASSNSQGIPGYTF.

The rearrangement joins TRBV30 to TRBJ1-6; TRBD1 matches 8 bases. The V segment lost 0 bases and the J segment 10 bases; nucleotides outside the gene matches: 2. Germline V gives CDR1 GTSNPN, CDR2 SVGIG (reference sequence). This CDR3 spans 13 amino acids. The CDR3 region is CAWSVTGGSPLHF. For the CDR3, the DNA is TGTGCCTGGAGTGTAACAGGGGGATCACCCCTCCACTTT.

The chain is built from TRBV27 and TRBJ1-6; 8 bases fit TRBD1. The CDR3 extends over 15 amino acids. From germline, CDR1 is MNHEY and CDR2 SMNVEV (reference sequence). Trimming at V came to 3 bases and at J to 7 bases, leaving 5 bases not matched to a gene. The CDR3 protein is CASSFRRQGNSPLHF. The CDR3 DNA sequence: TGTGCCAGCAGTTTTAGGAGACAGGGGAATTCACCCCTCCACTTT.

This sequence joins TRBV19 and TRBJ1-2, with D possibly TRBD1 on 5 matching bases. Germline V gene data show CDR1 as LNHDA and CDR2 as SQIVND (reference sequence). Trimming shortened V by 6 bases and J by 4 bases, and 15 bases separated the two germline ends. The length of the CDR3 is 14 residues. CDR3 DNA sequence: TGTGCCAGTAGGACAGCTACGGGTGGCTATGGCTACACCTTC. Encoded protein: CASRTATGGYGYTF.

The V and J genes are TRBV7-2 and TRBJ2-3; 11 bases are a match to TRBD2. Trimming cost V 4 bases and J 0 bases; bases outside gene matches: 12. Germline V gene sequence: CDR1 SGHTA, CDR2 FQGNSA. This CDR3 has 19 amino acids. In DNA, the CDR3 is TGTGCCAGCAGCTGGCCAACTAGCGGGGGCCCCTATAGCACAGATACGCAGTATTTT. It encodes CASSWPTSGGPYSTDTQYF. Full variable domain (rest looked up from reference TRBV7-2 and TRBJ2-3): GAGVSQSPSNKVTEKGKDVELRCDPISGHTALYWYRQSLGQGLEFLIYFQGNSAPDKSGLPSDRFSAERTGGSVSTLTIQRTQQEDSAVYLCASSWPTSGGPYSTDTQYFGPGTRLTVL.

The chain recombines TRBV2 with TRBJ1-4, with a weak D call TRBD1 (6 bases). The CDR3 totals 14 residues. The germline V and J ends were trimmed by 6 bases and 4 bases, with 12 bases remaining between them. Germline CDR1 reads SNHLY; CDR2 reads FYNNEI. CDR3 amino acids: CASRQTGFNEKLFF. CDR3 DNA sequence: TGTGCCAGCAGGCAGACAGGCTTTAATGAAAAACTGTTTTTT.

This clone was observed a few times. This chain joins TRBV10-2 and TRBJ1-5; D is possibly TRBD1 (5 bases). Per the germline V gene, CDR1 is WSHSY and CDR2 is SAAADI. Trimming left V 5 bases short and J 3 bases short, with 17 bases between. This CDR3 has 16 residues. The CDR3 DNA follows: TGCGCCAGCAGTACTGACAGCAAGCTACTCAATCAGCCCCAGCATTTT. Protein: CASSTDSKLLNQPQHF.

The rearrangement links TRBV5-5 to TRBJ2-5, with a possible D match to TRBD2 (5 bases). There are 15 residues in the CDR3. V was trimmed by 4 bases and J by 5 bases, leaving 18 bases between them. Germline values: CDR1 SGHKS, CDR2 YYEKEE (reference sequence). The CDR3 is CASSPDSLSRETQYF. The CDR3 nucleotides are TGTGCCAGCAGCCCGGACTCGTTAAGCCGGGAGACCCAGTACTTC.

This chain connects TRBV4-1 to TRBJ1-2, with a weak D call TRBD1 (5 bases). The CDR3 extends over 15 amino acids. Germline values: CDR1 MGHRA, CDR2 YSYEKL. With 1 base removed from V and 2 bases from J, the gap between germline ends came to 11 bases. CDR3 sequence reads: CASSQVLTENYGYTF. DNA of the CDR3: TGCGCCAGCAGCCAAGTCCTGACAGAAAACTATGGCTACACCTTC.

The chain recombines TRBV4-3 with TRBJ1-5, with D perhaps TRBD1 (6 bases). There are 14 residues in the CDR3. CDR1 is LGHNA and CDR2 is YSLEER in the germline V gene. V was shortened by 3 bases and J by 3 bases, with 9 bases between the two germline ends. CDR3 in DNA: TGCGCCAGCAGCCAGGGGGCCGCCAATCAGCCCCAGCATTTT. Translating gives CASSQGAANQPQHF.

The DNA for the CDR3 is TGTGCCAGCAGTCCCCCCCATAACTATGGCTACACCTTC. Translating it yields CASSPPHNYGYTF. The chain couples TRBV28 to TRBJ1-2; unclear D gene. Per germline, CDR1 MDHEN and CDR2 SYDVKM. The length of the CDR3 is 13 residues. Trimming cost V 5 bases and J 1 base, with 8 bases left between them.

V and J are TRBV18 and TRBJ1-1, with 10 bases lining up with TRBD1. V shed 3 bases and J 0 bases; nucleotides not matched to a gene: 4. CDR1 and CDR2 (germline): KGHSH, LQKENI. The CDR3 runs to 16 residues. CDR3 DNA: TGTGCCAGCTCACCGAGGGACAGGGGTGTGAACACTGAAGCTTTCTTT. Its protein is CASSPRDRGVNTEAFF.

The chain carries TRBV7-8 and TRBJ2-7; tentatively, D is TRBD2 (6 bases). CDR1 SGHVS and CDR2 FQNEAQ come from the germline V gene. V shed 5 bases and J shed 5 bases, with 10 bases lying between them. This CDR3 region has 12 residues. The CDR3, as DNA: TGTGCCAGCAGCCGCGGAGGGGACGAGCAGTACTTC. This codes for CASSRGGDEQYF. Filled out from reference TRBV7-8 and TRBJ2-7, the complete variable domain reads GAGVSQSPRYKVAKRGQDVALRCDPISGHVSLFWYQQALGQGPEFLTYFQNEAQLDKSGLPSDRFFAERPEGSVSTLKIQRTQQEDSAVYLCASSRGGDEQYFGPGTRLTVT.

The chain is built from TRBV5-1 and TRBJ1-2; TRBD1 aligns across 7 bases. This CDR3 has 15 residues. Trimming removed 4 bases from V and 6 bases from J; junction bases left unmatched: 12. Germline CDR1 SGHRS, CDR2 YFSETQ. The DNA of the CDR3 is TGCGCCAGCAGCCCGATAACGACAGGGACCGATGGCTACACCTTC. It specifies CASSPITTGTDGYTF. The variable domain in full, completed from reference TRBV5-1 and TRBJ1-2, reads KAGVTQTPRYLIKTRGQQVTLSCSPISGHRSVSWYQQTPGQGLQFLFEYFSETQRNKGNFPGRFSGRQFSNSRSEMNVSTLELGDSALYLCASSPITTGTDGYTFGSGTRLTVV.

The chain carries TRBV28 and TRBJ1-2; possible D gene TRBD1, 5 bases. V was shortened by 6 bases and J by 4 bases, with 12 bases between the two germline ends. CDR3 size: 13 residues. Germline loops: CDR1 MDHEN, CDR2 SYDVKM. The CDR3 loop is CASSNRQLYGYTF. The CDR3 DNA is TGTGCCAGCAGCAATAGACAGCTCTATGGCTACACCTTC.

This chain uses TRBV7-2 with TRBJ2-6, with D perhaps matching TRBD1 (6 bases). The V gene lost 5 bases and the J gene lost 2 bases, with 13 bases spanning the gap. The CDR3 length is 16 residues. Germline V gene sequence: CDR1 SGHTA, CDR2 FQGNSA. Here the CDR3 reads CASSLTGTPGANVLTF. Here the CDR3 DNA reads TGTGCCAGCAGCCTGACCGGGACACCTGGGGCCAACGTCCTGACTTTC. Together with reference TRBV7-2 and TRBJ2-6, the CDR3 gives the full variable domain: GAGVSQSPSNKVTEKGKDVELRCDPISGHTALYWYRQSLGQGLEFLIYFQGNSAPDKSGLPSDRFSAERTGGSVSTLTIQRTQQEDSAVYLCASSLTGTPGANVLTFGAGSRLTVL.

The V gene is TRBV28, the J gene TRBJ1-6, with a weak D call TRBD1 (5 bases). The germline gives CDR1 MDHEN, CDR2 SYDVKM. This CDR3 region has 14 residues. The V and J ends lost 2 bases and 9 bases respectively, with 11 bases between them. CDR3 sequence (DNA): TGTGCCAGCAGTTTAGGACACCAGGGTTCACCCCTCCACTTT. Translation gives CASSLGHQGSPLHF.